The present TCR beta chain was sequenced within a study of vaccination effects on CD4 cells after COVID-19. The CDR3 totals 15 residues. Germline V gene lookup returns CDR1 SEHNR and CDR2 FQNEAQ (reference sequence). Trimming pared 5 bases from V and 1 base from J, leaving 13 bases between. This clone appeared a few times. No antigen is known for it. In the ViraFEST assay, antigen-specific CD4+ clonotypes were identified by expansion after peptide-pool stimulation. Researchers isolated CD4+ T cells once roughly ten days of culture had elapsed. All participants had two doses of either the BNT162b2 or mRNA-1273 vaccine. Nucleocapsid antibody tests were negative, and the vaccine recipients had no prior SARS-CoV-2 infection. Cultures received IL-2 medium that replaced half the medium on days 3 and 7. Clones were read by immunoSEQ multiplex PCR, and TCRdb kept only the in-frame ones, dropping some. Altogether about 46,000 clones are present, 65% to 75% being singletons, with the ten largest covering around 15%.

The sequencing here drew on CD4+ T cells from PBMCs cultured with HCoV-OC43 spike peptides, taken after COVID-19 vaccination. The subset: HCoV-OC43 spike overlapping peptide pool stimulation. The sequence came from a human donor who received a COVID-19 vaccine. The chain carries TRBV7-9 and TRBJ2-3; TRBD2 might be the D (5 bases). CDR3 sequence reads: CASSLDYFGTDTQYF. CDR3 in DNA: TGTGCCAGCAGCCTCGACTACTTCGGCACAGATACGCAGTATTTT.